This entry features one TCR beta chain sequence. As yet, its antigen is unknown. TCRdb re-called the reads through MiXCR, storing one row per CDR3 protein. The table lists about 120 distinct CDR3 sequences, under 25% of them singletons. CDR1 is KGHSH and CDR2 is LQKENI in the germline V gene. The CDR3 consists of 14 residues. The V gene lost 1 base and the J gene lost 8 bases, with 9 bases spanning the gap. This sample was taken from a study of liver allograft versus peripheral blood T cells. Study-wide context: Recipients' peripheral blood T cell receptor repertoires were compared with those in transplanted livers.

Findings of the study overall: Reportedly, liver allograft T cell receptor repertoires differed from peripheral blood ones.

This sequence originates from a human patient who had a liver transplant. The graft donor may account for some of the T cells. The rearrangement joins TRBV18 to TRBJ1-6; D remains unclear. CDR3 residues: CASSPQGRDSPLHF. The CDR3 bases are TGTGCCAGCTCACCACAGGGAAGGGATTCACCCCTCCACTTT.